Shown below are 21 T cell receptor beta chains from a single sample sequenced in a study of cytomegalovirus exposure and HLA in healthy donors. PCR amplification relied on 60 Vbeta primers (plus 13 Jbeta primers). Generated by immunoSEQ multiplex PCR, the TCRdb table keeps only in-frame clones and is missing some. This table holds around 94,000 clones, around three fifths found once. The sample was PBMCs. The source of these receptors is a man aged 30-40 years in good health and CMV-seronegative.

Remarks on this clone: One junction end does not reproduce the germline sequence, and a read error may be involved. V and J are TRBV7-9 and TRBJ2-1; a weak D match, TRBD2 (7 bases). CDR3 length: 15 residues. CDR1 SEHNR and CDR2 FQNEAQ come from the germline V gene (reference sequence). In nucleotides, the CDR3 is TGTTCCAGCAGCTTAGGGGGGGGTAGCGACAATGAGCAGTTCTTC. This codes for CSSSLGGGSDNEQFF.

Written as DNA, the CDR3 is TGTGCCAGCAGGAACAATAACTATGGCTACACCTTC. Translated, it gives CASRNNNYGYTF. This rearrangement joins TRBV28 to TRBJ1-2; no firm D call. The CDR3 sequence is 12 residues long. Germline V lookup: CDR1 MDHEN, CDR2 SYDVKM. V lost 6 bases, J lost 1 base, and 6 bases lay in between.

The chain employs TRBV15 and TRBJ2-1; 12 nucleotides align to TRBD2. Germline CDR1 reads LNHNV; CDR2 reads YYDKDF (reference sequence). The CDR3 consists of 15 residues. After removal of 2 bases from V and 9 bases from J, the junction contained 5 bases not matched to a gene. DNA of the CDR3: TGTGCCACCAGCAGACGACTAGCGGGAGTAAGTGAGCAGTTCTTC. Amino acids: CATSRRLAGVSEQFF. Drawing the rest from reference TRBV15 and TRBJ2-1, the complete variable domain is DAMVIQNPRYQVTQFGKPVTLSCSQTLNHNVMYWYQQKSSQAPKLLFHYYDKDFNNEADTPDNFQSRRPNTSFCFLDIRSPGLGDTAMYLCATSRRLAGVSEQFFGPGTRLTVL.

This chain connects TRBV27 to TRBJ2-7; 7 bases line up with TRBD2. The CDR3 has 14 amino acids. Trimming at V came to 5 bases and at J to 5 bases, leaving 9 bases not matched to a gene. Per germline, CDR1 MNHEY and CDR2 SMNVEV (reference sequence). The CDR3 loop is CASSSRGTTDEQYF. The CDR3 bases are TGTGCCAGCAGTAGCCGCGGGACTACAGACGAGCAGTACTTC.

The chain recombines TRBV27 with TRBJ2-7; possibly TRBD1 for D (5 bases). The CDR3 runs to 12 residues. V shed 3 bases and J shed 7 bases, with 10 bases lying between them. CDR1 and CDR2 (germline): MNHEY, SMNVEV (reference sequence). CDR3 protein: CASSLSGIEQYF. Written as DNA, the CDR3 is TGTGCCAGCAGTTTGTCAGGGATAGAGCAGTACTTC.

V is TRBV7-3 and J is TRBJ2-6; D perhaps matches TRBD1 (6 bases). CDR1 is SGHTA, CDR2 FQGTGA, per germline. V was clipped by 2 bases and J by 4 bases, with 12 bases between them. The CDR3 extends over 16 amino acids. CDR3 sequence (DNA): TGTGCCAGCAGCTTAGGGCCAGGGGCCGGGGCCAACGTCCTGACTTTC. Its protein is CASSLGPGAGANVLTF.

The V call is TRBV25-1, the J call TRBJ2-4; TRBD2 is a possible D gene (5 bases). Germline CDR1 is MGHDK and CDR2 is SYGVNS. V dropped 5 bases and J dropped 8 bases, with 7 bases sitting between them. CDR3 length: 11 amino acids. CDR3 sequence (DNA): TGTGCCAGCAGTTCGGAGGACATTCAGTACTTC. Protein sequence: CASSSEDIQYF.

The chain links TRBV29-1 to TRBJ2-7; D is unresolved. Germline assignment: CDR1 SQVTM and CDR2 ANQGSEA. Trimming shortened V by 7 bases and J by 2 bases, and 12 bases separated the two germline ends. This CDR3 region has 12 residues. CDR3 protein: CSARTRTYEQYF. As DNA, the CDR3 is TGCAGCGCCAGAACAAGAACCTACGAGCAGTACTTC.

CDR3 residues: CASSTREGYEQYF. The CDR3 coding sequence is TGTGCCAGCTCTACTAGGGAGGGGTACGAGCAGTACTTC. The chain is built from TRBV6-4 and TRBJ2-5, with 7 bases matching TRBD2. Gene TRBJ2-7 matches the end of the DNA better, so the J call may be wrong. Germline V gene lookup returns CDR1 MRHNA and CDR2 SNTAGT. This CDR3 contains 13 residues.

This clone was counted a few times. At the DNA level, this CDR3 is encoded by other sequences in the same sample as well. The chain recombines TRBV7-3 with TRBJ2-1; 9 bases line up with TRBD1. This CDR3 is built from 15 residues. Germline CDR1 reads SGHTA; CDR2 reads FQGTGA. J lost 1 base, V lost 5 bases, and 3 bases had no gene match. The CDR3 spells CASSLDRGSYNEQFF. The DNA for the CDR3 is TGTGCCAGCAGCCTTGACAGGGGGTCCTACAATGAGCAGTTCTTC.

The gene calls are TRBV29-1 and TRBJ2-1; D possibly corresponds to TRBD1 (5 bases). The CDR3 covers 13 residues. Trimming left V 4 bases short and J 9 bases short, with 16 bases between. The germline gives CDR1 SQVTM, CDR2 ANQGSEA. CDR3 loop: CSVVSAGIVEQFF. For the CDR3, the DNA is TGCAGCGTTGTCTCCGCAGGGATCGTTGAGCAGTTCTTC.

The rearrangement links TRBV11-3 to TRBJ1-2, with D unclear. Germline CDR1 and CDR2: SGHNT and YENEEA. V was shortened by 1 base and J by 6 bases, with 6 bases between the two germline ends. This CDR3 is 12 amino acids long. The DNA of the CDR3 is TGTGCCAGCAGCTTAGGGGGAGATGGCTACACCTTC. Its protein product is CASSLGGDGYTF.

The chain recombines TRBV6-5 with TRBJ1-4; weak D call: TRBD1 (6 bases). Germline CDR1 MNHEY, CDR2 SVGAGI. Trimming removed 0 bases from V and 5 bases from J, with 7 bases in between. CDR3 length: 14 residues. CDR3 nucleotide sequence: TGTGCCAGCAGTTACTCACAGGGAAATGAAAAACTGTTTTTT. This translates into CASSYSQGNEKLFF.

The V gene is TRBV5-1, the J gene TRBJ2-7, with 7 bases identical to TRBD1. This CDR3 comprises 14 residues. CDR1 is SGHRS, CDR2 YFSETQ, per germline. The J segment lost 2 bases and the V segment lost 2 bases, leaving 4 bases of the junction unmatched. The CDR3 loop is CASSLRQGPYEQYF. The DNA of the CDR3 is TGCGCCAGCAGCTTAAGACAGGGACCCTACGAGCAGTACTTC.

The CDR3 loop is CASSVLTFDGDTGELFF. The DNA of the CDR3 is TGTGCCAGCAGCGTATTGACCTTTGACGGGGACACCGGGGAGCTGTTTTTT. The chain is built from TRBV9 and TRBJ2-2; D possibly corresponds to TRBD2 (5 bases). CDR3 size: 17 residues. Germline loops: CDR1 SGDLS, CDR2 YYNGEE. V lost 1 base, J lost 3 bases, and 16 bases lay in between.

This sequence joins TRBV18 and TRBJ2-1, with 9 bases identical to TRBD1. This CDR3 comprises 19 residues. Trimming at V came to 3 bases and at J to 4 bases, leaving 16 bases not matched to a gene. Germline lookup yields CDR1 KGHSH and CDR2 LQKENI. CDR3 sequence (DNA): TGTGCCAGCTCACCCCGGGGTCCACAGGGGGCTCTGGGGTACAATGAGCAGTTCTTC. Residues: CASSPRGPQGALGYNEQFF.

For this clone: Within the sample, other DNA sequences also encode this same CDR3. This chain joins TRBV6-4 and TRBJ2-1; 7 positions agree with TRBD2. The CDR3 totals 14 residues. The trim removed 4 bases at V and 6 bases at J, leaving 6 bases unmatched. CDR1 and CDR2 from the germline V gene are MRHNA and SNTAGT. The CDR3 coding sequence is TGTGCCAGCAGTGTCGGACTAGAAGGCAATGAGCAGTTCTTC. Amino acids: CASSVGLEGNEQFF.

V and J are TRBV19 and TRBJ2-6; tentatively, D is TRBD2 (5 bases). Trimming took 6 bases from V and 1 from J, leaving 10 bases between them. From germline, CDR1 is LNHDA and CDR2 SQIVND (reference sequence). This CDR3 spans 15 amino acids. The DNA for the CDR3 is TGTGCCAGTAGGGAGGAAAGGTCTGGGGCCAACGTCCTGACTTTC. Its protein is CASREERSGANVLTF.

The chain couples TRBV23-1 to TRBJ2-7; D may be TRBD2 (6 bases). TRBV23-1 is classed as an ORF, of uncertain function. The V and J ends lost 0 bases and 0 bases respectively, with 18 bases between them. This CDR3 is built from 18 residues. CDR3 sequence reads: CASSQSPRRDPLSYEQYF. The CDR3 DNA reads as TGCGCCAGCAGTCAATCACCCCGGCGGGATCCTCTCTCCTACGAGCAGTACTTC.

The chain joins TRBV9 to TRBJ1-4; TRBD1 matches 7 bases. This CDR3 has 19 residues. V gave up 0 bases and J gave up 4 bases; unmatched junction bases: 15. The V gene's germline CDR1 is SGDLS and CDR2 YYNGEE. CDR3 in amino acids: CASSVEKGASPRVNEKLFF. The CDR3 DNA reads as TGTGCCAGCAGCGTAGAGAAGGGGGCCAGCCCAAGAGTTAATGAAAAACTGTTTTTT.

The chain carries TRBV5-1 and TRBJ2-1; 7 nucleotides line up with TRBD2. The CDR3 has 14 amino acids. Germline loops: CDR1 SGHRS, CDR2 YFSETQ. V was clipped by 2 bases and J by 5 bases; unmatched bases: 4. CDR3 nucleotide sequence: TGCGCCAGCAGCTTAGCGGGATCAAACAATGAGCAGTTCTTC. Encoded protein: CASSLAGSNNEQFF.